These 15 T cell receptor beta chains were sequenced from one sample in a study of OX40 agonist ivuxolimab in advanced cancers. The protocol used for the library was the immunoSEQ multiplex PCR assay. The source is immuneACCESS, and TCRdb retained only in-frame sequences with V and J called. Part of the clones is not carried over; for the studies checked, unresolved V genes explain less than half of this, and the remainder is unexplained. This sample lists about 83,000 clones; roughly 88% were detected once. 0.72% of the sample lies in the top ten. Sequenced material: CD4+ or CD8+ T cells sorted from blood, taken in a trial of the OX40 agonist ivuxolimab. These receptor sequences come from an adult with an advanced solid tumor such as melanoma, head and neck, liver or kidney cancer.

This rearrangement joins TRBV18 to TRBJ1-1; D gene uncertain. This CDR3 is built from 14 residues. Germline lookup yields CDR1 KGHSH and CDR2 LQKENI. V was trimmed by 3 bases and J by 0 bases, leaving 8 bases between them. CDR3 sequence reads: CASSPKGLNTEAFF. The CDR3 DNA reads as TGTGCCAGCTCACCCAAGGGCTTGAACACTGAAGCTTTCTTT.

The J gene is TRBJ1-6, the V gene TRBV14; D is uncertain. CDR1 and CDR2 (germline): SGHDN, FVKESK. This CDR3 contains 14 residues. V lost 4 bases and J lost 12, with 16 bases in between. The CDR3 loop is CASSLGQSNLPLHF. CDR3 sequence (DNA): TGTGCCAGCAGCCTAGGCCAGAGCAACCTACCCCTCCACTTT.

The chain uses TRBV11-2 and TRBJ1-5; the D gene is possibly TRBD1 (5 bases). V lost 0 bases and J 7 bases, leaving 7 bases between the germline ends. CDR3 length: 13 amino acids. Germline CDR1 SGHAT, CDR2 FQNNGV. The CDR3 region is CASSLDREQPQHF. CDR3 DNA: TGTGCCAGCAGCTTAGACAGGGAACAGCCCCAGCATTTT.

As DNA, the CDR3 is TGTGCCATCAGTGAGCTCCGACAGCCTAACTATGGCTACACCTTC. Translated: CAISELRQPNYGYTF. The genes are TRBV10-3 and TRBJ1-2; the D gene is possibly TRBD1 (5 bases). Germline CDR1 ENHRY, CDR2 SYGVKD. CDR3 length: 15 amino acids. Trimming pared 2 bases from V and 0 bases from J, leaving 10 bases between.

The J gene is TRBJ1-1, the V gene TRBV4-3; D unresolved. CDR3 length equals 15 residues. The germline V gene has CDR1 LGHNA and CDR2 YSLEER. Trimming removed 3 bases at V and 1 base at J, with 12 bases between. As DNA, the CDR3 is TGCGCCAGCAGCCATGATCCATCGGAGAACACTGAAGCTTTCTTT. Translated, it gives CASSHDPSENTEAFF.

This clone was detected once. This chain joins TRBV6-5 and TRBJ2-1, with 9 nucleotides matching TRBD1. V was clipped by 8 bases and J by 7 bases; unmatched bases: 12. Germline CDR1 MNHEY, CDR2 SVGAGI. CDR3 length: 15 amino acids. DNA of the CDR3: TGTGCCAGCGGGAACCTCGGGACAGGGTGGAATGAGCAGTTCTTC. Translating gives CASGNLGTGWNEQFF.

This sequence joins TRBV5-6 and TRBJ1-2, with D unclear. CDR1 and CDR2 from the germline V gene are SGHDT and YYEEEE. The CDR3 has 12 residues. V lost 3 bases, J lost 4 bases, and 7 bases lay in between. In DNA, the CDR3 is TGTGCCAGCAGCTCGACCGGCTATGGCTACACCTTC. Protein: CASSSTGYGYTF.

The rearrangement uses TRBV6-5 and TRBJ1-6, with 11 nucleotides matching TRBD1. The CDR3 loop spans 14 amino acids. CDR1 is MNHEY and CDR2 is SVGAGI in the germline V gene. V lost 6 bases, J lost 11 bases, and 6 bases stayed unmatched. DNA of the CDR3: TGTGCCAGCAGAAGGACAGGGGGCTATGCACCCCTCCACTTT. Translation gives CASRRTGGYAPLHF.

This clone was observed a single time. This chain uses TRBV5-8 with TRBJ1-5; D not resolved. V lost 4 bases to trimming and J lost 5 bases, with 16 bases between them. The CDR3 runs to 15 residues. In germline, CDR1 is SGHTS, CDR2 YDEGEE. CDR3 residues: CASSGRLGFDQPQHF. The CDR3 region has the DNA TGTGCCAGCAGCGGCAGGTTAGGTTTCGATCAGCCCCAGCATTTT.

V gene TRBV2 combines with J gene TRBJ1-2; TRBD1 matches 11 bases. CDR3 length: 13 amino acids. CDR1 is SNHLY and CDR2 is FYNNEI in the germline V gene. V trimming: 9 bases; J trimming: 4 bases; junction bases outside the gene matches: 4. The CDR3: CARRTGGVYGYTF. CDR3 DNA: TGTGCCAGAAGGACAGGGGGCGTCTATGGCTACACCTTC.

V and J are TRBV18 and TRBJ2-7; D not certain. Germline lookup yields CDR1 KGHSH and CDR2 LQKENI. Trimming left V 0 bases short and J 6 bases short, with 12 bases between. The CDR3 covers 14 residues. As DNA, the CDR3 is TGTGCCAGCTCACCACCAACCGAAAGGTTCGAGCAGTACTTC. Protein: CASSPPTERFEQYF.

The chain joins TRBV4-1 to TRBJ2-3; TRBD2 matches at 14 bases. The germline V gene encodes CDR1 MGHRA and CDR2 YSYEKL. J was trimmed by 0 bases and V by 4 bases; bases with no gene match: 15. CDR3 size: 21 residues. The chain's CDR3 is CASSRTTGLAGAVGSTDTQYF. CDR3 bases: TGCGCCAGCAGCCGAACCACGGGACTAGCGGGGGCGGTGGGAAGCACAGATACGCAGTATTTT.

The rearrangement uses TRBV30 and TRBJ1-1; D gene unclear. The germline CDR1 and CDR2 sequences are GTSNPN and SVGIG (reference sequence). CDR3 length equals 19 residues. The V end lost 4 bases, the J end lost 3 bases, and 30 bases lay between the germline ends. CDR3 nucleotide sequence: TGTGCCTGGATTGGTAAGGGAAGAAAGCTTCGTGGTGACTACACTGAAGCTTTCTTT. Its protein product is CAWIGKGRKLRGDYTEAFF.

The genes are TRBV10-3 and TRBJ2-7; no definite D call. With 5 bases removed from V and 2 bases from J, the gap between germline ends came to 10 bases. Germline assignment: CDR1 ENHRY and CDR2 SYGVKD. The CDR3 covers 13 residues. The CDR3 DNA reads TGTGCCATCAGTTTTCAGGAGACCTACGAGCAGTACTTC. Translation: CAISFQETYEQYF.

This chain links TRBV5-1 with TRBJ1-1; no definite D call. The germline V gene has CDR1 SGHRS and CDR2 YFSETQ. V lost 5 bases to trimming and J lost 3 bases, with 11 bases between them. CDR3 length: 13 amino acids. CDR3 DNA: TGCGCCAGCAGTACGGGGTTTGACACTGAAGCTTTCTTT. Translated: CASSTGFDTEAFF.